This T cell receptor beta chain was sequenced during a study of CD8+CD57+ T cells in acquired aplastic anemia (dated by TCRdb to about 2018). Looking at the study overall: A mean of around 3.2 ug of DNA, ranging from roughly 0.19 to 30 ug, was extracted from sorted CD4+ and CD8+ cells. CD8+CD57+ expansion was defined as a frequency above the mean frequency observed in healthy subjects.

Patients chosen for sequencing had shown expansion of CD8+CD57+ cells by flow cytometry. All patients had severe acquired aplastic anemia diagnosed by International Study of Aplastic Anemia and Agranulocytosis and Camitta criteria. No therapy had been received by the patients at the time of blood sampling. In the study, sorted CD4+ and CD8+ blood T cells from patients with severe aplastic anemia and from healthy subjects underwent deep sequencing of TCR repertoires. In the USA, patient enrollment took place under clinicaltrials.gov protocols 00001620, 01623167, 00001397, 00071045, 00081523 and 00961064. Ficoll-Paque density gradient centrifugation was used to isolate peripheral blood mononuclear cells. CD4+ and CD8+ T cells were sorted by FACS or magnetic beads before DNA extraction. This clonotype was observed a handful of times. The antigen it binds to is not known. The record has no base qualities; no much larger clone is one base away.

At the junction V is shortened by 5 bases and J by 0 bases; bases outside the gene matches: 13. The cysteine opens and the phenylalanine closes a CDR3 of 18 amino acids. Only the CDR3 portion is preserved as DNA: 54 bases, with reading frame beginning at the first base. Via the germline V gene (reference sequence), CDR1 is PRHDT and CDR2 FYEKMQ. What the authors observed across the whole study: Although some 28 CD8+ CDR3 sequences were shared by patients and controls, these sequences appeared highly expressed in patients and within the immunodominant clones of patients. Patients and healthy controls showed no significant difference in CD8+ Simpson's diversity (P=0.060).

TCR beta VDJ combination and CDR3 sequence profiling used genomic DNA as the template. An Illumina HiSeq 2000 was the platform used for TCR repertoire sequencing. On the study's bioinformatics: TRBV/TRBJ rearrangement plots, CDR3 size and DJ length profiles, and Simpson's diversity index were used to assess repertoires. The most abundant DNA sequence in the deep sequencing data was taken as the immunodominant clone. CDR3 amino acid sequences were checked for sharing across subjects and were also compared against the VDJdb database and published repertoires. Clones were called with MiXCR by TCRdb after fastp trimmed the public reads at Q25, and only in-frame beta chains were retained. CDR3 protein duplicates are merged, each entry listing the most common genes and DNA. TCRdb, rather than the study authors, made the V and J calls. The sample data list roughly 250,000 distinct CDR3 sequences, and approximately 50% of these were observed just once. The top ten clones comprise approximately 8% of the sample.

The source of this sequence is a human donor with aplastic anemia. The chain couples TRBV13 to TRBJ1-3; TRBD1 agrees with 7 junctional bases. The sequencing input was sorted CD4+, CD8+, or CD8+CD57+ T cells (not recorded which) from PBMCs. The nucleotide sequence is given as TGTGCCAGCAGCCCCCTGGGGGGGACAGAAGACTCTGGAAACACCATATATTTT. Its coded protein is CASSPLGGTEDSGNTIYF.